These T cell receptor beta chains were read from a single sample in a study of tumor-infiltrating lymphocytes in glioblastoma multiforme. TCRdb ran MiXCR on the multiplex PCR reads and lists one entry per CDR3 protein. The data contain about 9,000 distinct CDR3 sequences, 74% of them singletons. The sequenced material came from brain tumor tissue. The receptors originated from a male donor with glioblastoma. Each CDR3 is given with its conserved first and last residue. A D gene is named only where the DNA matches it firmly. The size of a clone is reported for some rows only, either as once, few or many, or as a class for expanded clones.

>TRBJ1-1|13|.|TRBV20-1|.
TGCAGTGCTAGCCGGGACGAACCCGTGATAGCTTTCTTT
CSASRDEPVIAFF
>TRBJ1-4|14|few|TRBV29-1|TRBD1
TGCAGCGTCGGGACAGGTGATACTAATGAAAAACTGTTTTTC
CSVGTGDTNEKLFF
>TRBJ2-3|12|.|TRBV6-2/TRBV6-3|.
TGTGCCAGCAGTTACGGTCGGCAGGAGCAGTATTTT
CASSYGRQEQYF
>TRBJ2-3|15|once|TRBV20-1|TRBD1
TGCTGTGCCCTACGGACAGGGACGACCCGTAATACGCGGTTTTTT
CCALRTGTTRNTRFF
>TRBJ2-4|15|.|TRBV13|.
TGTGCCAGCAGCTTAGGGCAGACTTATAAAAACATTCAGTACTTC
CASSLGQTYKNIQYF
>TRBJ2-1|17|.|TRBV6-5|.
TGTGCCAGCAGTTACCCCCGTCCCGGCGGCCAGGGGAGTGAGCAGTTCTTC
CASSYPRPGGQGSEQFF
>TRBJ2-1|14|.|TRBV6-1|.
TGTGCCAACAGTGAAGTCGTAGCATACAATGAGCAGTTCTTC
CANSEVVAYNEQFF
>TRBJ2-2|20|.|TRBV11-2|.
TGTGTCAGCACCCCCTCATTCGGCCAAGGTCTAGCGCTAAACACCGGGGAGCTATTTTTT
CVSTPSFGQGLALNTGELFF
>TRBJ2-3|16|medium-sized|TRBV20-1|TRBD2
TGCAGTGCTAGAGATGCTAGCGGTAGACACACAGATACGCAGTATTTT
CSARDASGRHTDTQYF
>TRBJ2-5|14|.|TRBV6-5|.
TGTGCCAGCAGAAAACAGGGAGGTCAGGAGACCCAGTACTTC
CASRKQGGQETQYF
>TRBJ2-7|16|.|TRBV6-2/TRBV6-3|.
TGTGCCAGCTTGCGGAGTTTGCGGCCTTCCTCCTACGAGCAGTACTTC
CASLRSLRPSSYEQYF
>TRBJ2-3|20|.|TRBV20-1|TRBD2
TGCAGTGCTAGTCGCCCCGGACTAGCGGGAGGACCGAGTAACGCAGATACGCAGTATTTT
CSASRPGLAGGPSNADTQYF
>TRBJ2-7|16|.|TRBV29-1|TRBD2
TGCAGCGTTGAGCTTAGCGGGTCAACCGGCCGCTACGAGCGGTACTTC
CSVELSGSTGRYERYF
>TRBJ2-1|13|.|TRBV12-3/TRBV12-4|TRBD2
TGTGCCAGCGAACTAGCGGGAGGGGATGAGCAGTTCTTC
CASELAGGDEQFF
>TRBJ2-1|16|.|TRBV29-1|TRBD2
TGCAGCGTAGTACGTGCGGGGGGGAGCTCCTACAATGAGCAGTTCTTC
CSVVRAGGSSYNEQFF
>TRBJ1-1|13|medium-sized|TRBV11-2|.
TGTGCCAGCAGCTTAGCAGGGAACACTGAAGCTTTCTTT
CASSLAGNTEAFF
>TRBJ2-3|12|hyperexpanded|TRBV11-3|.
TGTGCCAGCAGCCTAGGGGAAGATACGCAGTATTTT
CASSLGEDTQYF
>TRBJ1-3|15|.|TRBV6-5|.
TGTGCCAGCAGCTTGGGGTCGAGTGGGGGAAACACCATATATTTT
CASSLGSSGGNTIYF